The next 30 T cell receptor beta chains were all read from a single sample in a study of cytomegalovirus exposure and HLA in healthy donors. Researchers ran the PCR with 60 Vbeta and 13 Jbeta primers. Libraries were prepared by immunoSEQ multiplex PCR; TCRdb keeps only in-frame clonotypes and omits some of them. The sample includes 190,000 or so clones, roughly 78% of them seen just once. Sequencing input: PBMCs. These receptors were taken from a boy younger than 18 in good health and CMV-seronegative.

The chain combines TRBV11-3 with TRBJ2-2; D gene unclear. Per the germline V gene, CDR1 is SGHNT and CDR2 is YENEEA. Trimming removed 1 base from V and 1 base from J, with 7 bases in between. The CDR3 has 15 amino acids. The CDR3 reads CASSLGPQNTGELFF. CDR3 nucleotides: TGTGCCAGCAGCTTAGGTCCCCAGAACACCGGGGAGCTGTTTTTT.

This clone was observed once. The chain joins TRBV30 to TRBJ2-7; 7 bases map to TRBD2. This CDR3 has 14 residues. The V and J ends lost 2 bases and 4 bases, in that order; junction bases with no gene match: 8. Germline-derived CDR1 and CDR2 are GTSNPN and SVGIG (reference sequence). The CDR3 reads CAWSYLGGFYEQYF. The CDR3 bases are TGTGCCTGGAGTTACCTCGGGGGGTTTTACGAGCAGTACTTC.

V is TRBV7-9 and J is TRBJ2-7; D remains ambiguous. CDR3 length: 12 residues. V gave up 2 bases and J gave up 2 bases, with 4 bases separating them. Germline CDR1 SEHNR, CDR2 FQNEAQ (reference sequence). The CDR3 bases are TGTGCCAGCAGCTTACTCCCCTACGAGCAGTACTTC. This sequence encodes CASSLLPYEQYF.

The genes are TRBV7-9 and TRBJ2-3, with a tentative D call TRBD2 (5 bases). V lost 5 bases to trimming and J lost 6 bases, with 15 bases between them. This CDR3 has 14 amino acids. Germline V gene sequence: CDR1 SEHNR, CDR2 FQNEAQ (reference sequence). The CDR3 loop reads CASSPGYMADTQYF. CDR3 nucleotide sequence: TGTGCCAGCAGCCCGGGATACATGGCGGATACGCAGTATTTT.

The chain uses TRBV15 and TRBJ1-3, with 9 bases matching TRBD1. The CDR3 length is 15 residues. The V and J ends lost 5 bases and 4 bases, in that order; junction bases with no gene match: 6. CDR1 and CDR2 (germline): LNHNV, YYDKDF (reference sequence). The chain's CDR3 is CATSAGQGVGNTIYF. The CDR3 DNA reads as TGTGCCACCAGCGCGGGACAGGGAGTAGGAAACACCATATATTTT. The variable domain in full, completed from reference TRBV15 and TRBJ1-3, reads DAMVIQNPRYQVTQFGKPVTLSCSQTLNHNVMYWYQQKSSQAPKLLFHYYDKDFNNEADTPDNFQSRRPNTSFCFLDIRSPGLGDTAMYLCATSAGQGVGNTIYFGEGSWLTVV.

The V and J genes are TRBV29-1 and TRBJ1-1; a weak D match, TRBD1 (5 bases). V lost 1 base and J 4 bases, leaving 16 bases between the germline ends. Germline V gene lookup returns CDR1 SQVTM and CDR2 ANQGSEA. This CDR3 has 15 amino acids. The CDR3 spells CSVEGGWGAGTEAFF. The DNA of the CDR3 is TGCAGCGTTGAAGGGGGCTGGGGTGCAGGCACTGAAGCTTTCTTT.

This clone appeared a few times. The chain employs TRBV11-3 and TRBJ1-2; 7 bases line up with TRBD1. The CDR3 loop spans 15 amino acids. The J segment lost 3 bases and the V segment lost 4 bases, leaving 8 bases of the junction unmatched. CDR1 and CDR2 (germline): SGHNT, YENEEA. The CDR3 DNA sequence: TGTGCCAGCAGCTCTTCGACAGGGAGCTACTATGGCTACACCTTC. Amino acids: CASSSSTGSYYGYTF. Filled out from reference TRBV11-3 and TRBJ1-2, the complete variable domain reads EAGVVQSPRYKIIEKKQPVAFWCNPISGHNTLYWYLQNLGQGPELLIRYENEEAVDDSQLPKDRFSAERLKGVDSTLKIQPAELGDSAVYLCASSSSTGSYYGYTFGSGTRLTVV.

The chain combines TRBV10-3 with TRBJ2-7, with unresolved D. The germline gives CDR1 ENHRY, CDR2 SYGVKD. Deletions cut 0 bases from V and 6 bases from J, with 6 bases between. This CDR3 has 12 amino acids. The CDR3 region is CAISESLVEQYF. The CDR3 DNA sequence: TGTGCCATCAGTGAGTCCCTCGTCGAGCAGTACTTC.

The chain employs TRBV30 and TRBJ1-1, with D maybe TRBD1 (5 bases). Germline lookup yields CDR1 GTSNPN and CDR2 SVGIG (reference sequence). The germline V and J ends were trimmed by 2 bases and 0 bases, with 10 bases remaining between them. The CDR3 is 14 residues long. CDR3 sequence reads: CAWSRGRMNTEAFF. CDR3 nucleotides: TGTGCCTGGAGTAGGGGCCGCATGAACACTGAAGCTTTCTTT.

This chain connects TRBV4-2 to TRBJ2-3; 11 bases align to TRBD2. J was trimmed by 4 bases and V by 0 bases; bases with no gene match: 3. Germline V gives CDR1 LGHNA, CDR2 YNFKEQ. CDR3 size: 16 residues. CDR3 DNA sequence: TGTGCCAGCAGCCAAGATAGCGGGAGGGCCTCAGATACGCAGTATTTT. It specifies CASSQDSGRASDTQYF.

The chain uses TRBV5-6 and TRBJ1-6, with D possibly TRBD1 on 6 matching bases. The CDR3 has 17 amino acids. Germline CDR1 is SGHDT and CDR2 is YYEEEE. Deletions cut 4 bases from V and 0 bases from J, with 14 bases between. CDR3 region: CASSPGAKSSYNSPLHF. The DNA for the CDR3 is TGTGCCAGCAGCCCAGGGGCCAAGAGCTCCTATAATTCACCCCTCCACTTT.

This chain connects TRBV19 to TRBJ1-1, with D perhaps matching TRBD1 (6 bases). The CDR3 is 15 amino acids. Germline assignment: CDR1 LNHDA and CDR2 SQIVND (reference sequence). V shed 6 bases and J shed 1 base, with 15 bases lying between them. This chain's CDR3 is CASRRRTERNTEAFF. The DNA of the CDR3 is TGTGCCAGTAGAAGACGGACAGAGAGGAACACTGAAGCTTTCTTT. The full variable domain, rest sourced from reference TRBV19 and TRBJ1-1, is DGGITQSPKYLFRKEGQNVTLSCEQNLNHDAMYWYRQDPGQGLRLIYYSQIVNDFQKGDIAEGYSVSREKKESFPLTVTSAQKNPTAFYLCASRRRTERNTEAFFGQGTRLTVV.

DNA for the CDR3: TGCGCCAGCAGCTTGTTTGCGGGGGCGCGCACTGAAGCTTTCTTT. Translating it yields CASSLFAGARTEAFF. V gene TRBV5-1 combines with J gene TRBJ1-1; weak D call: TRBD1 (6 bases). V gave up 1 base and J gave up 4 bases, with 14 bases separating them. Germline V gene data show CDR1 as SGHRS and CDR2 as YFSETQ. The CDR3 sequence is 15 residues long.

CDR3 in DNA: TGTGCCAGCAGTGCCAATGGAAACACCATATATTTT. Encoded protein: CASSANGNTIYF. The chain recombines TRBV6-1 with TRBJ1-3; D remains ambiguous. Per the germline V gene, CDR1 is MNHNS and CDR2 is SASEGT. Trimming removed 4 bases at V and 3 bases at J, with 4 bases between. The CDR3 has 12 amino acids.

This clone was seen a handful of times. The chain links TRBV14 to TRBJ2-7, with D possibly being TRBD2 (6 bases). This CDR3 comprises 15 residues. Trimming left V 1 base short and J 0 bases short, with 10 bases between. Germline loops: CDR1 SGHDN, CDR2 FVKESK. The CDR3 reads CASSQAERASYEQYF. The CDR3 nucleotides read TGTGCCAGCAGCCAAGCGGAGCGGGCCTCCTACGAGCAGTACTTC.

The chain has TRBV4-3 and TRBJ1-2; D may be TRBD1 (6 bases). Germline CDR1 LGHNA, CDR2 YSLEER. The CDR3 runs 17 residues. V shed 1 base and J shed 2 bases, with 17 bases lying between them. The DNA of the CDR3 is TGCGCCAGCAGCCAAGGGACAGACGGTTCCTCCAACTATGGCTACACCTTC. Its protein is CASSQGTDGSSNYGYTF.

Notes on this clone: One end of the junction varies from germline; a read error may be responsible. The gene calls are TRBV5-1 and TRBJ1-1; tentative D call: TRBD1 (6 bases). Germline V CDR1 and CDR2: SGHRS, YFSETQ. There are 15 residues in the CDR3. The CDR3 is CASSLPGHMNTEAFF. CDR3 in DNA: TGTGCCAGCAGCTTGCCGGGACACATGAACACTGAAGCTTTCTTT.

The rearrangement joins TRBV5-5 to TRBJ1-2; D is possibly TRBD1 (5 bases). Germline V CDR1 and CDR2: SGHKS, YYEKEE (reference sequence). Deletions cut 1 base from V and 1 base from J, with 11 bases between. The CDR3 covers 15 residues. The CDR3 sequence is CASSLFKGLNYGYTF. The CDR3 DNA sequence: TGTGCCAGCAGCTTGTTTAAGGGGCTTAACTATGGCTACACCTTC.

CDR3 in DNA: TGTGCCAGCAGCTTTTACGGGACTGAAGCTTTCTTT. Translation gives CASSFYGTEAFF. The V and J genes are TRBV7-8 and TRBJ1-1; D is unclear. The V end lost 3 bases, the J end lost 5 bases, and 7 bases lay between the germline ends. Germline V CDR1 and CDR2: SGHVS, FQNEAQ. CDR3 size: 12 residues.

The V and J genes are TRBV29-1 and TRBJ2-1; 11 bases match TRBD1. V lost 6 bases to trimming and J lost 4 bases; unmatched junction nucleotides: 5. In germline, CDR1 is SQVTM, CDR2 ANQGSEA. This CDR3 is built from 14 residues. The CDR3 here is CSVEDRGLYNEQFF. Here the CDR3 DNA reads TGCAGCGTCGAGGACAGGGGGCTGTACAATGAGCAGTTCTTC.

V and J are TRBV19 and TRBJ2-1; TRBD1 matches at 12 bases. The V segment lost 7 bases and the J segment 8 bases; nucleotides outside the gene matches: 9. This CDR3 has 15 amino acids. Germline V CDR1 and CDR2: LNHDA, SQIVND (reference sequence). The chain's CDR3 is CASTGWDRGRDEQFF. Written as DNA, the CDR3 is TGTGCCAGTACCGGATGGGACAGGGGGCGGGATGAGCAGTTCTTC.

J is TRBJ2-3 and V is TRBV25-1, with a weak D call TRBD2 (5 bases). This CDR3 comprises 16 residues. CDR1 is MGHDK, CDR2 SYGVNS, per germline. V was pared by 1 base and J by 4 bases, with 15 bases between. In DNA form, the CDR3 reads TGTGCCAGCAGTGAATTATGGGAAGTGGGAGCAGATACGCAGTATTTT. Protein sequence: CASSELWEVGADTQYF. The whole variable domain, filled in from reference TRBV25-1 and TRBJ2-3, reads EADIYQTPRYLVIGTGKKITLECSQTMGHDKMYWYQQDPGMELHLIHYSYGVNSTEKGDLSSESTVSRIRTEHFPLTLESARPSHTSQYLCASSELWEVGADTQYFGPGTRLTVL.

The chain uses TRBV7-9 and TRBJ1-1; 7 nucleotides agree with TRBD1. Losses at the gene ends were 5 bases for V and 1 base for J; bases not matched to a gene: 4. This CDR3 is built from 14 residues. Germline CDR1 SEHNR, CDR2 FQNEAQ (reference sequence). The CDR3 DNA reads TGTGCCAGCAGCAAACGGGACAGGAACACTGAAGCTTTCTTT. Its translation: CASSKRDRNTEAFF.

The chain is built from TRBV11-3 and TRBJ2-5; 7 bases are a match to TRBD1. The germline V gene encodes CDR1 SGHNT and CDR2 YENEEA. The CDR3 is 14 amino acids. The J segment lost 5 bases and the V segment lost 5 bases, leaving 8 bases of the junction unmatched. CDR3 protein: CASSPGQAAETQYF. The CDR3 DNA sequence: TGTGCCAGCAGCCCTGGACAGGCGGCGGAGACCCAGTACTTC.

The genes are TRBV11-2 and TRBJ2-1, with 9 positions matching TRBD2. The V gene end was trimmed by 1 base and the J gene end by 4 bases; junction bases not matched to a gene: 2. Germline V lookup: CDR1 SGHAT, CDR2 FQNNGV. The CDR3 is 15 amino acids. The CDR3 loop reads CASSLGLAVYNEQFF. CDR3 DNA: TGTGCCAGCAGCTTAGGACTAGCGGTTTACAATGAGCAGTTCTTC. The whole variable domain, remainder taken from reference TRBV11-2 and TRBJ2-1, is EAGVAQSPRYKIIEKRQSVAFWCNPISGHATLYWYQQILGQGPKLLIQFQNNGVVDDSQLPKDRFSAERLKGVDSTLKIQPAKLEDSAVYLCASSLGLAVYNEQFFGPGTRLTVL.

The rearrangement links TRBV5-1 to TRBJ1-1; a weak D match, TRBD1 (6 bases). V shed 3 bases and J shed 6 bases, with 15 bases lying between them. The CDR3 covers 14 residues. Germline values: CDR1 SGHRS, CDR2 YFSETQ. The CDR3 bases are TGCGCCAGCAGCTCCTTTACAGGGTATCCTGAAGCTTTCTTT. It specifies CASSSFTGYPEAFF.

In the case of this clone: This same CDR3 is encoded by further DNA sequences in the sample. This chain joins TRBV6-1 and TRBJ2-7, with D uncertain. This CDR3 has 14 residues. The ends were cut back, 0 bases at V and 3 bases at J, with 9 bases in the middle. Per germline, CDR1 MNHNS and CDR2 SASEGT. The CDR3 loop is CASSEALRHYEQYF. CDR3 nucleotides: TGTGCCAGCAGTGAAGCTCTAAGACACTACGAGCAGTACTTC.

This sequence joins TRBV15 and TRBJ2-2, with a possible D match to TRBD1 (6 bases). Germline V lookup: CDR1 LNHNV, CDR2 YYDKDF (reference sequence). This CDR3 is 12 amino acids long. V was clipped by 7 bases and J by 4 bases, with 7 bases between them. Here the CDR3 DNA reads TGTGCCACCAACAGGGCCACCGGGGAGCTGTTTTTT. Residues: CATNRATGELFF.

This rearrangement joins TRBV11-2 to TRBJ2-3; 8 bases agree with TRBD1. This CDR3 contains 16 residues. Germline CDR1 and CDR2: SGHAT and FQNNGV. J lost 5 bases, V lost 0 bases, and 7 bases had no gene match. Written as DNA, the CDR3 is TGTGCCAGCAGCTTAGATCCAGGGGGCGGAGGAGATACGCAGTATTTT. Translating it yields CASSLDPGGGGDTQYF.

The chain uses TRBV9 and TRBJ2-1; TRBD1 aligns across 7 bases. The trim removed 5 bases at V and 5 bases at J, leaving 13 bases unmatched. CDR1 and CDR2 from the germline V gene are SGDLS and YYNGEE. This CDR3 spans 16 amino acids. CDR3 sequence reads: CASRTPGTAPNNEQFF. The CDR3 nucleotides read TGTGCCAGCAGGACTCCCGGGACAGCCCCTAACAATGAGCAGTTCTTC. Together with reference TRBV9 and TRBJ2-1, the CDR3 gives the full variable domain: DSGVTQTPKHLITATGQRVTLRCSPRSGDLSVYWYQQSLDQGLQFLIQYYNGEERAKGNILERFSAQQFPDLHSELNLSSLELGDSALYFCASRTPGTAPNNEQFFGPGTRLTVL.